A single sample gave rise to the 21 T cell receptor beta chains below, sequenced in a study of T cells in tuberculosis (dated by TCRdb to between 2018 and 2020). What this sample's time point label stands for: new active TB diagnosis, blood taken before or within 7 days of starting treatment. Receptors were amplified or captured by the immunoSEQ multiplex PCR assay. What TCRdb holds here is the immuneACCESS table cut down to in-frame rearrangements. Part of the clones is not present; checked against another copy, under half of the missing clones reflect an unresolved V gene, and the others are unexplained. The sample table holds 30,000 to 35,000 clones, of which 85% to 95% were seen once. The top ten clones comprise roughly 2.3% of the sample. This material consisted of PBMCs, taken at tuberculosis diagnosis. The receptors shown here come from an adult with tuberculosis.

The chain is built from TRBV5-1 and TRBJ2-7, with a possible D match to TRBD2 (5 bases). The germline V and J ends were trimmed by 3 bases and 1 base, with 5 bases remaining between them. The length of the CDR3 is 12 residues. The germline V gene has CDR1 SGHRS and CDR2 YFSETQ. The DNA of the CDR3 is TGCGCCAGCAGCTCGGGATCCTACGAGCAGTACTTC. Residues: CASSSGSYEQYF.

This clone was found once. V and J are TRBV6-1 and TRBJ2-4, with D possibly being TRBD1 (7 bases). CDR3 length equals 16 residues. Germline assignment: CDR1 MNHNS and CDR2 SASEGT. Trimming took 4 bases from V and 1 from J, leaving 14 bases between them. DNA of the CDR3: TGTGCCAGCAGTGGGAGGGGGCAGGGGGCCAAAAACATTCAGTACTTC. Its translation: CASSGRGQGAKNIQYF.

This sequence joins TRBV30 and TRBJ2-3; 10 bases agree with TRBD1. Germline CDR1 is GTSNPN and CDR2 is SVGIG (reference sequence). V shed 3 bases and J 7 bases; nucleotides not matched to a gene: 13. The length of the CDR3 is 16 residues. CDR3 DNA sequence: TGTGCCTGGAGCCATTTGGGGGACAGGGGCTCGTATACGCAGTATTTT. It encodes CAWSHLGDRGSYTQYF. The complete variable domain, with remaining parts taken from reference TRBV30 and TRBJ2-3, reads SQTIHQWPATLVQPVGSPLSLECTVEGTSNPNLYWYRQAAGRGLQLLFYSVGIGQISSEVPQNLSASRPQDRQFILSSKKLLLSDSGFYLCAWSHLGDRGSYTQYFGPGTRLTVL.

This chain uses TRBV6-1 with TRBJ2-4; 8 positions agree with TRBD2. The CDR3 loop spans 15 amino acids. The V gene end was trimmed by 7 bases and the J gene end by 8 bases; junction bases not matched to a gene: 13. CDR1 is MNHNS, CDR2 SASEGT, per germline. The CDR3 protein is CASTRRGGLSDIQYF. CDR3 sequence (DNA): TGTGCCAGCACCCGTCGGGGGGGGCTTTCTGACATTCAGTACTTC.

V and J are TRBV6-5 and TRBJ2-2; the D gene is possibly TRBD2 (6 bases). Between the trimmed V and J ends, which lost 4 bases and 4 bases, there was a span of 10 bases. Germline V lookup: CDR1 MNHEY, CDR2 SVGAGI. The CDR3 is 14 residues long. The CDR3 spells CASSSRGSTGELFF. In nucleotides, the CDR3 is TGTGCCAGCAGTTCCCGGGGGTCCACCGGGGAGCTGTTTTTT.

The chain combines TRBV30 with TRBJ2-2; the D gene is possibly TRBD1 (5 bases). V lost 8 bases to trimming and J lost 0 bases, with 10 bases between them. CDR1 GTSNPN and CDR2 SVGIG come from the germline V gene (reference sequence). The CDR3 runs to 13 residues. The chain's CDR3 is CAKDSPNTGELFF. CDR3 nucleotide sequence: TGTGCCAAAGACAGTCCGAACACCGGGGAGCTGTTTTTT.

This sequence joins TRBV30 and TRBJ1-5, with D tentatively TRBD1 (6 bases). CDR1 GTSNPN and CDR2 SVGIG come from the germline V gene (reference sequence). The V and J ends lost 1 base and 7 bases respectively, with 20 bases between them. This CDR3 is 16 amino acids long. CDR3 region: CAWSAPTGTHNQPQHF. CDR3 in DNA: TGTGCCTGGAGTGCTCCCACAGGGACGCACAACCAGCCCCAGCATTTT.

This sequence joins TRBV25-1 and TRBJ1-5; D is perhaps TRBD1 (5 bases). V gave up 2 bases and J gave up 6 bases, with 11 bases separating them. The CDR3 covers 14 residues. Germline CDR1 is MGHDK and CDR2 is SYGVNS. CDR3 nucleotides: TGTGCCAGCAGTGAAGCCGGGGGGACTCAGCCCCAGCATTTT. It encodes CASSEAGGTQPQHF.

The chain recombines TRBV7-2 with TRBJ2-2; no firm D call. The CDR3 totals 15 residues. Trimming shortened V by 4 bases and J by 4 bases, and 13 bases separated the two germline ends. From germline, CDR1 is SGHTA and CDR2 FQGNSA. The CDR3 region has the DNA TGTGCCAGCAGCTACCAATCGGGTCTCACCGGGGAGCTGTTTTTT. Its protein is CASSYQSGLTGELFF.

The chain carries TRBV28 and TRBJ1-5; no reliable D call. Germline CDR1 reads MDHEN; CDR2 reads SYDVKM. Trimming shortened V by 4 bases and J by 10 bases, and 14 bases separated the two germline ends. The CDR3 spans 13 residues. CDR3 nucleotide sequence: TGTGCCAGCAGTTCTAACGGTCCCTTTCCCCAGCATTTT. Protein: CASSSNGPFPQHF.

The V call is TRBV5-4, the J call TRBJ2-1; TRBD2 agrees at 12 bases. Trimming at V came to 0 bases and at J to 4 bases, leaving 2 bases not matched to a gene. The CDR3 covers 16 residues. Germline CDR1 SGHNT, CDR2 YYREEE (reference sequence). CDR3 sequence (DNA): TGTGCCAGCAGCTTGGAACTAGCGGGGGGATACAATGAGCAGTTCTTC. Amino acid sequence: CASSLELAGGYNEQFF.

This sequence joins TRBV25-1 and TRBJ1-1, with 8 bases aligning to TRBD1. The V gene end was trimmed by 7 bases and the J gene end by 7 bases; junction bases not matched to a gene: 8. Germline CDR1 is MGHDK and CDR2 is SYGVNS. This CDR3 has 13 residues. The CDR3 DNA is TGTGCCAGCAACCAGGGGGCGCGGGGTGAAGCTTTCTTT. This codes for CASNQGARGEAFF.

The rearrangement uses TRBV12-5 and TRBJ2-5; D gene unclear. The V end was cut by 10 bases, the J end by 4 bases, with 16 bases between. CDR1 and CDR2 from the germline V gene are LGHNT and FRNRAP. The CDR3 is made up of 13 amino acids. CDR3 bases: TGTGCTACCCTACCCCCGAGGCCAGAGACCCAGTACTTC. It translates to CATLPPRPETQYF.

For the CDR3, the DNA is TGCGCCAGCAGCCTGGGACAGGGAGGATCCGGTAACACTGAAGCTTTCTTT. It is translated as CASSLGQGGSGNTEAFF. The chain uses TRBV4-1 and TRBJ1-1; 9 bases are shared with TRBD1. CDR3 length: 17 residues. Germline lookup yields CDR1 MGHRA and CDR2 YSYEKL. With 4 bases clipped from V and 2 bases from J, the junction kept 11 bases outside the gene matches.

There are a few counts of this clone. This rearrangement joins TRBV4-1 to TRBJ1-2; 7 bases map to TRBD1. Germline lookup yields CDR1 MGHRA and CDR2 YSYEKL. The CDR3 is made up of 15 amino acids. V lost 1 base to trimming and J lost 3 bases; unmatched junction nucleotides: 5. The CDR3 here is CASSQAAGGDYGYTF. The CDR3 DNA reads as TGCGCCAGCAGCCAAGCGGCAGGGGGTGACTATGGCTACACCTTC.

The table lists this clone with a count of one. The V and J genes are TRBV28 and TRBJ2-7, with D possibly matching TRBD1 (6 bases). Germline V gives CDR1 MDHEN, CDR2 SYDVKM. Trimming pared 3 bases from V and 4 bases from J, leaving 19 bases between. This CDR3 is 16 amino acids long. For the CDR3, the DNA is TGTGCCAGCAGTTTTTGGGGTTCAGGGGTCGGGTACGAGCAGTACGTC. Translated: CASSFWGSGVGYEQYV.

J is TRBJ1-3 and V is TRBV5-1, with a weak D call TRBD1 (6 bases). The CDR3 covers 15 residues. Trimming removed 0 bases from V and 2 bases from J, with 9 bases in between. Per germline, CDR1 SGHRS and CDR2 YFSETQ. In DNA form, the CDR3 reads TGCGCCAGCAGCTTGGGGGGACAAGCTGGAAACACCATATATTTT. It is translated as CASSLGGQAGNTIYF.

The chain has TRBV2 and TRBJ1-6; D is uncertain. The ends were cut back, 4 bases at V and 4 bases at J, with 17 bases in the middle. CDR3 length equals 17 residues. Germline V gene data show CDR1 as SNHLY and CDR2 as FYNNEI. The CDR3 nucleotides read TGTGCCAGCAGTGGTGCGGGGAATTCGTGGTATAATTCACCCCTCCACTTT. Translating gives CASSGAGNSWYNSPLHF.

V is TRBV5-8 and J is TRBJ1-3, with 7 bases identical to TRBD1. V gave up 3 bases and J gave up 0 bases; unmatched junction bases: 3. Germline CDR1 SGHTS, CDR2 YDEGEE. The CDR3 has 15 residues. CDR3 DNA: TGTGCCAGCAGCTCGACAGGGCCCTCTGGAAACACCATATATTTT. Translated: CASSSTGPSGNTIYF. The full variable domain, rest sourced from reference TRBV5-8 and TRBJ1-3, is EAGVTQSPTHLIKTRGQQATLRCSPISGHTSVYWYQQALGLGLQFLLWYDEGEERNRGNFPPRFSGRQFPNYSSELNVNALELEDSALYLCASSSTGPSGNTIYFGEGSWLTVV.

This chain uses TRBV7-8 with TRBJ1-2, with a tentative D call TRBD1 (5 bases). V was cut by 0 bases and J by 6 bases, with 11 bases left in between. This CDR3 has 14 amino acids. The germline V gene encodes CDR1 SGHVS and CDR2 FQNEAQ. The CDR3 loop is CASSLAGAPDGYTF. The CDR3 DNA follows: TGTGCCAGCAGCTTAGCAGGGGCCCCTGATGGCTACACCTTC. Supplemented by reference TRBV7-8 and TRBJ1-2, the full variable domain reads GAGVSQSPRYKVAKRGQDVALRCDPISGHVSLFWYQQALGQGPEFLTYFQNEAQLDKSGLPSDRFFAERPEGSVSTLKIQRTQQEDSAVYLCASSLAGAPDGYTFGSGTRLTVV.

This chain joins TRBV28 and TRBJ1-6; tentative D call: TRBD1 (6 bases). The CDR3 extends over 17 amino acids. V shed 1 base and J shed 4 bases, with 14 bases lying between them. Germline-derived CDR1 and CDR2 are MDHEN and SYDVKM. CDR3 sequence reads: CASSLYSRTAYNSPLHF. The CDR3 DNA reads TGTGCCAGCAGTTTATACTCCAGGACAGCATATAATTCACCCCTCCACTTT.